The present entry profiles one T cell receptor beta chain with its context. What it recognizes is unknown. These data originate in a study of shared clonotypes between healthy human individuals. Study at large: Each donor's CD8 memory used one plate, CD8 naive two, each CD4 subset three.

Here immunoSEQ multiplex PCR was the method, and the copy in TCRdb shows in-frame clones only, minus some. Of about 2.4 million clones listed, approximately 93% are singletons. Study results and caveats: It was observed that roughly 5.1% of naive CD4 clonotypes were shared across several donors. Larger estimated richness was generally recorded for naive subsets relative to memory subsets.

The sample comprised naive CD4+ T cells from PBMCs. Subset: CD45RA+ positively selected. This TCR derives from a man aged 18 to 29 in good health. Some clones in this sample may be carry-over from other donors' samples.

CDR3 residues: CASSAVLSMAGVETQYF. The CDR3 DNA is TGTGCCAGCTCGGCGGTTTTGAGTATGGCGGGAGTGGAGACCCAGTACTTC. The V and J genes are TRBV18 and TRBJ2-5; the match to TRBD2 covers 7 bases. The CDR3 is 17 residues long. V lost 6 bases to trimming and J lost 5 bases; unmatched junction nucleotides: 18. Germline V gene sequence: CDR1 KGHSH, CDR2 LQKENI.